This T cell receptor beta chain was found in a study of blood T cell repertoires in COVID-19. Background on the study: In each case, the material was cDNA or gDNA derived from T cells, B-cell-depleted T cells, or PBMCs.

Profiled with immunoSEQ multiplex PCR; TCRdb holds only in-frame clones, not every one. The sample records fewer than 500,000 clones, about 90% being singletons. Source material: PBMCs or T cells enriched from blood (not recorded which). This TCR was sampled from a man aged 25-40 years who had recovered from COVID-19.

The CDR3 sequence is CARSAGGPTDTQYF. CDR3 DNA sequence: TGCGCCAGATCGGCCGGGGGGCCCACAGATACGCAGTATTTT. This rearrangement joins TRBV5-1 to TRBJ2-3; TRBD2 might be the D (7 bases). This CDR3 has 14 amino acids. Germline lookup yields CDR1 SGHRS and CDR2 YFSETQ. Trimming took 8 bases from V and 2 from J, leaving 15 bases between them.